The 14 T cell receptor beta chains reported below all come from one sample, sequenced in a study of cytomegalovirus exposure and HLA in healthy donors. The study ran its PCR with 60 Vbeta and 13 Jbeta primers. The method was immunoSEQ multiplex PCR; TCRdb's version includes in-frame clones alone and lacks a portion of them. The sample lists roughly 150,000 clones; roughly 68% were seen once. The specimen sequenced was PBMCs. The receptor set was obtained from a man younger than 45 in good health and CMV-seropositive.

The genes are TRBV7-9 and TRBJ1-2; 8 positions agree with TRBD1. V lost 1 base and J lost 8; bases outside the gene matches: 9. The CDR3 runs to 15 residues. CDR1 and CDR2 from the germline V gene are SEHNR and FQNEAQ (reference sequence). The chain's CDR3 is CASSLDLGQGDGYTF. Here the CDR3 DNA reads TGTGCCAGCAGCTTAGACCTCGGACAGGGCGACGGCTACACCTTC.

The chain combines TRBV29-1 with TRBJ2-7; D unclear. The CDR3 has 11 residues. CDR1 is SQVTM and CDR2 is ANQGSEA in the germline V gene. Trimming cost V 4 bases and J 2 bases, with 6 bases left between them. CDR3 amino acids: CSVGSAYEQYF. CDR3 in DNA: TGCAGCGTTGGGTCGGCCTACGAGCAGTACTTC.

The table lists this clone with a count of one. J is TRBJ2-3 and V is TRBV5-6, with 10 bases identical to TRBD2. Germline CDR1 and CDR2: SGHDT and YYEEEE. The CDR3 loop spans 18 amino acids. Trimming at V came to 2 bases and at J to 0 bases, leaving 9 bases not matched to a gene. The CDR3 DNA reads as TGTGCCAGCAGCTTACTAGCGGGAAGTTTTTCTAGCACAGATACGCAGTATTTT. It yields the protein CASSLLAGSFSSTDTQYF.

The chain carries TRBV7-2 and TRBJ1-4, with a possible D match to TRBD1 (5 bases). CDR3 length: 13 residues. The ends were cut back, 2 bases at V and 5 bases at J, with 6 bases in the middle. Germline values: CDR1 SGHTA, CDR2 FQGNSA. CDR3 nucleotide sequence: TGTGCCAGCAGCTTACAGGGAAATGAAAAACTGTTTTTT. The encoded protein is CASSLQGNEKLFF. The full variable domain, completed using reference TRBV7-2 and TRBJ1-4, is GAGVSQSPSNKVTEKGKDVELRCDPISGHTALYWYRQSLGQGLEFLIYFQGNSAPDKSGLPSDRFSAERTGGSVSTLTIQRTQQEDSAVYLCASSLQGNEKLFFGSGTQLSVL.

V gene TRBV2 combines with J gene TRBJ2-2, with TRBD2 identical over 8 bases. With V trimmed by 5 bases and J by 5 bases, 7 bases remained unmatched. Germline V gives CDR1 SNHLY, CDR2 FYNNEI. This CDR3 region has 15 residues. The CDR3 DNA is TGTGCCAGCAGTCCAACCGGGACTAGGACCGGGGAGCTGTTTTTT. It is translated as CASSPTGTRTGELFF.

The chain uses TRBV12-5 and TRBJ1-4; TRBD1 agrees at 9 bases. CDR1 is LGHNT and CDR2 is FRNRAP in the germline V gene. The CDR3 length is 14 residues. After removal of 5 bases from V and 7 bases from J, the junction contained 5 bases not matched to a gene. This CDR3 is CASGRGTGSEKLFF. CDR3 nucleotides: TGTGCTAGTGGTCGTGGGACAGGGAGTGAAAAACTGTTTTTT.

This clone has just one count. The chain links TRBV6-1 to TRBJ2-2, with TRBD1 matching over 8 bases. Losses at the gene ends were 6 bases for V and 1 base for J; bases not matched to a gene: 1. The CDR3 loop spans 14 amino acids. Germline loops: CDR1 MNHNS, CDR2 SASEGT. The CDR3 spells CASRGTGNTGELFF. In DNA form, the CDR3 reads TGTGCCAGCAGAGGGACAGGGAACACCGGGGAGCTGTTTTTT.

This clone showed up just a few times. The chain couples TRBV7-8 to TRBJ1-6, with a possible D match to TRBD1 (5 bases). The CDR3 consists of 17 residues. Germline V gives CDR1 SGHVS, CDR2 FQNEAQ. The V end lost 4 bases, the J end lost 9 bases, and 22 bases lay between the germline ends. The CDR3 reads CASSYRPARGVSSPLHF. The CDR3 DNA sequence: TGTGCCAGCAGCTACCGACCGGCCCGGGGGGTCAGTTCACCCCTCCACTTT.

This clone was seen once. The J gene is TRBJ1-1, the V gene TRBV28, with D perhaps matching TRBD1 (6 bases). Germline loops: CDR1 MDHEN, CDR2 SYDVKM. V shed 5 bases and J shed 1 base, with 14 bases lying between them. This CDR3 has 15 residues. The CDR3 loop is CASSAIQGQNTEAFF. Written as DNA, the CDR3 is TGTGCCAGCAGTGCCATACAGGGCCAGAACACTGAAGCTTTCTTT.

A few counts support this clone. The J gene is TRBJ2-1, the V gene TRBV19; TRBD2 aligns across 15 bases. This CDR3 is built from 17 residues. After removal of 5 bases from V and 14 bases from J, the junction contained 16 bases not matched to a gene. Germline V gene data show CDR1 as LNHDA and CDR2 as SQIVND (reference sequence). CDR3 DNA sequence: TGTGCCAGTAGTGTAACCGGACTAGCGGGAGGGCCCTTATACGAGTTCTTC. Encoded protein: CASSVTGLAGGPLYEFF.

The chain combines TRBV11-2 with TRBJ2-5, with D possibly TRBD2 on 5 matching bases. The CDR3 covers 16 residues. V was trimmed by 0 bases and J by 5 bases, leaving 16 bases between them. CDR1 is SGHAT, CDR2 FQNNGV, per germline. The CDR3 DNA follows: TGTGCCAGCAGCTTAGAGGGTGGGAGTGGAATGGAGACCCAGTACTTC. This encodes CASSLEGGSGMETQYF.

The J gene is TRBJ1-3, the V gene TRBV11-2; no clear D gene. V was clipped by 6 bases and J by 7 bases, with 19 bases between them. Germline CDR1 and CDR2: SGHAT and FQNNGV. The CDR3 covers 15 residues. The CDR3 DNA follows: TGTGCCAGCAGACCCTCGGGGAGAATCTGGAACACCATATATTTT. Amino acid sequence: CASRPSGRIWNTIYF. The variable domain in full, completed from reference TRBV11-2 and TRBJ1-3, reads EAGVAQSPRYKIIEKRQSVAFWCNPISGHATLYWYQQILGQGPKLLIQFQNNGVVDDSQLPKDRFSAERLKGVDSTLKIQPAKLEDSAVYLCASRPSGRIWNTIYFGEGSWLTVV.

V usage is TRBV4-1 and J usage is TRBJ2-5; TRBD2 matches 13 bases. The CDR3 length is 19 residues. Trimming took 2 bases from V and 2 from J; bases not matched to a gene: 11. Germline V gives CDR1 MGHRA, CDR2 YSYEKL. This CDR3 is CASSQPPGTSGTTQETQYF. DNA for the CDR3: TGCGCCAGCAGCCAACCTCCCGGGACTAGCGGGACAACTCAAGAGACCCAGTACTTC.

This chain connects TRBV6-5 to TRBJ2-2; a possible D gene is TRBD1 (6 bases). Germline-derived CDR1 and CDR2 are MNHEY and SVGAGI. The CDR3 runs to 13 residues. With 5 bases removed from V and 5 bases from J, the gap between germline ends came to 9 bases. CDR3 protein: CASSATGTGELFF. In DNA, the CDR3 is TGTGCCAGCAGTGCTACAGGGACCGGGGAGCTGTTTTTT.